The entry below describes one T cell receptor (beta chain). Its antigen remains unidentified. PCR involved 60 Vbeta and 13 Jbeta primers. Assay: immunoSEQ multiplex PCR; the TCRdb copy retains only in-frame clones and omits some. The profile shows 180,000 or so clones, about 85% of them singletons. The data were taken from a study of cytomegalovirus exposure and HLA in healthy donors. About the study: Out of fewer than 400 genotyped donors, about 76% belonged to the Caucasian-associated ancestry cluster.

CDR1 is LNHDA, CDR2 SQIVND, per germline (reference sequence). This CDR3 comprises 15 residues. Trimming removed 4 bases from V and 1 base from J, with 13 bases in between. Study results and limitations: Indistinguishable V segments, including TRBV6-2 and TRBV6-3, were excluded. It was in a later analysis that TCR association rates were seen to vary by HLA locus, highest for DRB1 and lowest for HLA-C.

The TCR originated in a girl between 10 and 17 years old in good health and CMV-seropositive. Sequencing was carried out using PBMCs. The gene calls are TRBV19 and TRBJ1-1; perhaps TRBD1 as D (6 bases). The CDR3 loop is CASSKLQGRNTEAFF. The CDR3 nucleotides are TGTGCCAGTAGTAAACTTCAGGGGAGGAACACTGAAGCTTTCTTT. The variable domain in full, completed from reference TRBV19 and TRBJ1-1, reads DGGITQSPKYLFRKEGQNVTLSCEQNLNHDAMYWYRQDPGQGLRLIYYSQIVNDFQKGDIAEGYSVSREKKESFPLTVTSAQKNPTAFYLCASSKLQGRNTEAFFGQGTRLTVV.